In its sample, the clone carrying this T cell receptor (beta chain) was seen many times. As yet, its antigen is unknown. The data stem from a study of regulatory T cells in long-lasting Graves disease. Findings and limits, study-wide: TCR diversity was lower in persistent Graves' patients than in newly diagnosed ones. Persistent disease was characterized by preferential usage of TRBV28, TRBJ1-2 and TRBJ2-5. Public clonotype sharing was higher in persistent than newly diagnosed patients.

Noted time point: persistent/refractory GD, antithyroid drugs over 5 years with positive TRAb. Generation of the TCR library employed RNA extracted from PBMCs. iRepertoire HTBI primers and Arm-PCR of CDR3 regions built TCR beta libraries. TCRdb re-derived calls from the multiplex PCR reads in MiXCR, one entry per CDR3 protein. This table holds around 400,000 distinct CDR3 sequences, around 20% found once. Germline V gives CDR1 GTSNPN, CDR2 SVGIG (reference sequence). There are 13 residues in the CDR3. Trimming left V 4 bases short and J 1 base short, with 10 bases between. The chain is built from TRBV30 and TRBJ1-1; TRBD1 is a possible D gene (5 bases). The TCR was taken from a female donor with Graves disease. The material sequenced was peripheral blood mononuclear cells (PBMCs), taken when the disease was refractory, from a patient treated with antithyroid drugs. The CDR3 reads CAWTQGGNTEAFF. The CDR3 DNA is TGTGCCTGGACCCAGGGCGGGAACACTGAAGCTTTCTTT.